This T cell receptor (beta chain) was sequenced during a study of low-dose radiotherapy and immunotherapy resistance in tumors. Across the study: For four cycles from cycle 1 day 1, patients took 300 mg oral aspirin daily.

This clonotype has ten or more counts. Germline V CDR1 and CDR2: MDHEN, SYDVKM. This CDR3 is built from 19 residues. V shed 5 bases, J shed 0 bases, and the junction held 13 bases outside the gene matches. Time point in this sample: before trial treatment. Nivolumab, ipilimumab, aspirin, low-dose cyclophosphamide and low-dose radiotherapy were given to donors. Alpha and beta chains were covered, as first-strand cDNA relied on TRAV- and TRBV-specific primers. For amplifying TCRs, the PCR ran for approximately 18 cycles with Phusion, which was used together with a constant-region primer and the adapter on the V primers. TCRdb recomputed calls from the reads with MiXCR, one row per CDR3 protein. This repertoire shows approximately 70,000 distinct CDR3 sequences, about a third found once; its top ten account for approximately 12%.

The rearrangement uses TRBV28 and TRBJ2-1; TRBD2 matches at 10 bases. This TCR was sampled from a female donor with ovarian cancer. Sequenced material: PBMCs, taken before treatment. In nucleotides, the CDR3 is TGTGCCAGCAGTCTTTTAGCGGGGGGTCCGTGGAGCTCCTACAATGAGCAGTTCTTC. This translates into CASSLLAGGPWSSYNEQFF. Full variable domain (outside the CDR3, taken from reference TRBV28 and TRBJ2-1): DVKVTQSSRYLVKRTGEKVFLECVQDMDHENMFWYRQDPGLGLRLIYFSYDVKMKEKGDIPEGYSVSREKKERFSLILESASTNQTSMYLCASSLLAGGPWSSYNEQFFGPGTRLTVL.